These 2 T cell receptor beta chains were sequenced from one sample in a study of TIL therapy for anti-PD-1-resistant metastatic lung cancer. This was the immunoSEQ v3 assay. TCRdb's table, derived via immunoSEQ multiplex PCR, lists solely in-frame clones and lacks some. In the table there are about 32,000 clones, around two thirds of which are singletons. Time point specified: pre-treatment sample, taken before nivolumab and TIL therapy. The starting material was blood, obtained at baseline. All receptors come from a woman between 30 and 80 years old with non-small cell lung cancer.

Remarks on this clone: The junction differs from germline at one of its ends, possibly a read error. The rearrangement uses TRBV13 and TRBJ2-7; D unclear. The germline gives CDR1 PRHDT, CDR2 FYEKMQ (reference sequence). The CDR3 loop spans 13 amino acids. The CDR3 DNA follows: TGTGCCAGCAGCTTAGGCGTGGGCAGGCGGTCCATCTTC. This codes for CASSLGVGRRSIF. The complete variable domain, with remaining parts taken from reference TRBV13 and TRBJ2-7, reads AAGVIQSPRHLIKEKRETATLKCYPIPRHDTVYWYQQGPGQDPQFLISFYEKMQSDKGSIPDRFSAQQFSDYHSELNMSSLELGDSALYFCASSLGVGRRSIFGPGTRLTVT.

This clone has just a few counts. The V call is TRBV28, the J call TRBJ2-7, with no clear D. This CDR3 comprises 16 residues. The germline gives CDR1 MDHEN, CDR2 SYDVKM. V shed 3 bases and J shed 2 bases, with 17 bases lying between them. CDR3 nucleotide sequence: TGTGCCAGCAGTTTCTCCTTGGTGGCCTTGGCCTACGAGCAGTACTTC. Amino acid sequence: CASSFSLVALAYEQYF.